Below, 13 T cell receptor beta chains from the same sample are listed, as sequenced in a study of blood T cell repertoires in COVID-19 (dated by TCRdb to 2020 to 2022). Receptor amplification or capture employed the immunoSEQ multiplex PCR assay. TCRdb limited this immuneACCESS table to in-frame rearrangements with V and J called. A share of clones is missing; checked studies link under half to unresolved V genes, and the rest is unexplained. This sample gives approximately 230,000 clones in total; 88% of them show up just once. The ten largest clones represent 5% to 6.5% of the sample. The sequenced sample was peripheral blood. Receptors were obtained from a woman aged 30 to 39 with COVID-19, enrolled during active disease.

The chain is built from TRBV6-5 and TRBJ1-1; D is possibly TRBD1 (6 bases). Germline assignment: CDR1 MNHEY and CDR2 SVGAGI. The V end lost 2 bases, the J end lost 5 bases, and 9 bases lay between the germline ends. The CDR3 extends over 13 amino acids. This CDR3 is CASSYEGGTEAFF. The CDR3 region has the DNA TGTGCCAGCAGTTACGAAGGGGGAACTGAAGCTTTCTTT.

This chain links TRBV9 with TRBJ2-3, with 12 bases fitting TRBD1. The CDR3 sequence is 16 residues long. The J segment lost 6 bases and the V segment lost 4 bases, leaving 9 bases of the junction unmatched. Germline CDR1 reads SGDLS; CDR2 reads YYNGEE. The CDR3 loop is CASSPRGDRGPDTQYF. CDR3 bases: TGTGCCAGCAGCCCGCGAGGGGACAGGGGGCCGGATACGCAGTATTTT.

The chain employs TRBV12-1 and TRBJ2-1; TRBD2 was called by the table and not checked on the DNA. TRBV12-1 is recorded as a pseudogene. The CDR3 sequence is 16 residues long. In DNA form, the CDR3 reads TGTGCCAGCAGCCATCCCCGGGAGTGGTCCTACAATGAGCAGTTCTTC. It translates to CASSHPREWSYNEQFF.

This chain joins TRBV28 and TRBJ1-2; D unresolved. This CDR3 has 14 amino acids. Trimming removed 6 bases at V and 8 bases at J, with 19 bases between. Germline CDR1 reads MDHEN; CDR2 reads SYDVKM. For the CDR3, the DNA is TGTGCCAGCAGCCTTGACTCGGGGTTCAACGGCTACACCTTC. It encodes CASSLDSGFNGYTF.

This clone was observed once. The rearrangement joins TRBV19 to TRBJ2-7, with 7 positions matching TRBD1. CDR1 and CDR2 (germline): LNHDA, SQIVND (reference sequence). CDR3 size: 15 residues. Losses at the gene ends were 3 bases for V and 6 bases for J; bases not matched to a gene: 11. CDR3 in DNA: TGTGCCAGTAGTATCCAGACAGGGTCGTTAGCCGAGCAGTACTTC. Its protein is CASSIQTGSLAEQYF. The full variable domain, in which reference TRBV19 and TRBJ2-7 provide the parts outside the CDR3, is DGGITQSPKYLFRKEGQNVTLSCEQNLNHDAMYWYRQDPGQGLRLIYYSQIVNDFQKGDIAEGYSVSREKKESFPLTVTSAQKNPTAFYLCASSIQTGSLAEQYFGPGTRLTVT.

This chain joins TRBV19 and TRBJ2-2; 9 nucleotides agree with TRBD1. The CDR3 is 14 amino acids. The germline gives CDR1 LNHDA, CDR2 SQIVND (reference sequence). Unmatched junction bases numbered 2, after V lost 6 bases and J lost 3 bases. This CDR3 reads CASRRDRDTGELFF. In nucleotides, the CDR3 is TGTGCCAGTAGACGGGACAGGGACACCGGGGAGCTGTTTTTT.

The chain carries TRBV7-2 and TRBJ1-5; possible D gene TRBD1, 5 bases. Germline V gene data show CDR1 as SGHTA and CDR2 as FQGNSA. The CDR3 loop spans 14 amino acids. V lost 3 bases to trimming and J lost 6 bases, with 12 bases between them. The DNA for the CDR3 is TGTGCCAGCAGCTTCGGGGGGTCGGGTCAGCCCCAGCATTTT. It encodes CASSFGGSGQPQHF.

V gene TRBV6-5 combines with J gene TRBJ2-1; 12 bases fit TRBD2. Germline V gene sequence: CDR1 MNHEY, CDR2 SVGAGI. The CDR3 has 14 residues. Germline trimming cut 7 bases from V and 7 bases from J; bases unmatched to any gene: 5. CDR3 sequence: CASITSGRSNEQFF. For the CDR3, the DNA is TGTGCCAGCATAACTAGCGGGAGGAGTAATGAGCAGTTCTTC.

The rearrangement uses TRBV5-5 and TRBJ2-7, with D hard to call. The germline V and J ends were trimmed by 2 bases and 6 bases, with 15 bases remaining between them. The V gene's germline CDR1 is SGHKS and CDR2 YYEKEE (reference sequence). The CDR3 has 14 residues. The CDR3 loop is CASSFDPFSGEQYF. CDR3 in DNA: TGTGCCAGCAGCTTCGACCCTTTCTCAGGCGAGCAGTACTTC.

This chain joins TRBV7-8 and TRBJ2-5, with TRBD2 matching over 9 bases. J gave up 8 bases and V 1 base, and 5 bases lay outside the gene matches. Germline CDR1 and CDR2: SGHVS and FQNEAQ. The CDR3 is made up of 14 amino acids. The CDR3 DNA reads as TGTGCCAGCAGCTTAGGCTTTAGCGGGAGTACCCAGTACTTC. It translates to CASSLGFSGSTQYF.

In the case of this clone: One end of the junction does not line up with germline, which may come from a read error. This CDR3 is CSALFRESVSF. CDR3 nucleotide sequence: TGCAGTGCTCTATTCAGGGAATCCGTGAGCTTT. The genes are TRBV20-1 and TRBJ1-1, with D possibly TRBD1 on 5 matching bases. Germline V lookup: CDR1 DFQATT, CDR2 SNEGSKA (reference sequence). The CDR3 has 11 residues.

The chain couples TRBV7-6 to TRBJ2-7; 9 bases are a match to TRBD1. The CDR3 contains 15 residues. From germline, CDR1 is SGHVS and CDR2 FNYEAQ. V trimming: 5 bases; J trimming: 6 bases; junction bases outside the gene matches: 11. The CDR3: CASSTSGTGLREQYF. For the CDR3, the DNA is TGTGCCAGCAGCACCTCCGGGACAGGGCTCCGCGAGCAGTACTTC. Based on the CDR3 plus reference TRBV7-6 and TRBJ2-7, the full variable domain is GAGVSQSPRYKVTKRGQDVALRCDPISGHVSLYWYRQALGQGPEFLTYFNYEAQQDKSGLPNDRFSAERPEGSISTLTIQRTEQRDSAMYRCASSTSGTGLREQYFGPGTRLTVT.

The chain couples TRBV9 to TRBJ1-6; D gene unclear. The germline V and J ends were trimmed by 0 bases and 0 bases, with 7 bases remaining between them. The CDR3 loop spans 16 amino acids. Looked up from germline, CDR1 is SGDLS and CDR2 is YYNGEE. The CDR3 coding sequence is TGTGCCAGCAGCGTAGGTGGGAGCTCCTATAATTCACCCCTCCACTTT. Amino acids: CASSVGGSSYNSPLHF.